Below, 17 T cell receptor beta chains from the same sample are listed, as sequenced in a study of shared clonotypes between healthy human individuals. The naive CD8 fraction comprised CD45RO-negative cells positively selected for CCR7 and excluded terminally differentiated effector memory CD45RA+ cells. Using immunoSEQ multiplex PCR, the repertoire was profiled, and TCRdb retains in-frame clones only, with some absent. The sample records roughly 590,000 clones, roughly 95% being singletons. Source material: naive CD8+ T cells sorted from blood. Every receptor here comes from a woman aged 30 to 39 in good health.

This chain joins TRBV7-9 and TRBJ2-7; tentatively, D is TRBD2 (5 bases). The V end was cut by 3 bases, the J end by 5 bases, with 8 bases between. The CDR3 runs 12 residues. CDR1 and CDR2 (germline): SEHNR, FQNEAQ (reference sequence). CDR3 region: CASSFRGDEQYF. The CDR3 DNA follows: TGTGCCAGCAGCTTCCGGGGTGACGAGCAGTACTTC.

The genes are TRBV6-6 and TRBJ2-2; D may correspond to TRBD1 or TRBD2 (6 bases each). The V gene's germline CDR1 is MNHNY and CDR2 SVGAGI (reference sequence). The CDR3 is 15 amino acids. The V gene lost 5 bases and the J gene lost 7 bases, with 17 bases spanning the gap. This chain's CDR3 is CASSTRGQGYGELFF. The DNA of the CDR3 is TGTGCCAGCAGTACACGGGGGCAAGGTTACGGGGAGCTGTTTTTT.

V gene TRBV19 combines with J gene TRBJ2-1, with 12 bases aligning to TRBD2. Germline loops: CDR1 LNHDA, CDR2 SQIVND (reference sequence). The CDR3 contains 18 residues. V lost 1 base to trimming and J lost 4 bases; unmatched junction nucleotides: 8. The CDR3 coding sequence is TGTGCCAGTAGTATAGCTAGCGGGAGGGCCCTCGGGTACAATGAGCAGTTCTTC. This encodes CASSIASGRALGYNEQFF.

The rearrangement uses TRBV9 and TRBJ2-3; TRBD2 aligns across 8 bases. Trimming at V came to 0 bases and at J to 2 bases, leaving 8 bases not matched to a gene. Germline V gene data show CDR1 as SGDLS and CDR2 as YYNGEE. This CDR3 has 17 residues. The CDR3 DNA reads as TGTGCCAGCAGCGTAGGTTCTAGCGGGCCCCCCACAGATACGCAGTATTTT. Translated, it gives CASSVGSSGPPTDTQYF. Full variable domain (rest looked up from reference TRBV9 and TRBJ2-3): DSGVTQTPKHLITATGQRVTLRCSPRSGDLSVYWYQQSLDQGLQFLIQYYNGEERAKGNILERFSAQQFPDLHSELNLSSLELGDSALYFCASSVGSSGPPTDTQYFGPGTRLTVL.

The chain carries TRBV27 and TRBJ2-1, with TRBD2 identical over 10 bases. This CDR3 comprises 18 residues. V was clipped by 6 bases and J by 2 bases; unmatched bases: 13. Germline CDR1 and CDR2: MNHEY and SMNVEV (reference sequence). The CDR3 loop reads CASSSSLAGVGTYNEQFF. The CDR3 DNA follows: TGTGCCAGCAGCTCAAGTCTAGCGGGAGTGGGGACCTACAATGAGCAGTTCTTC.

The rearrangement links TRBV27 to TRBJ2-1; 11 nucleotides line up with TRBD2. The CDR3 is 15 residues long. Germline CDR1 reads MNHEY; CDR2 reads SMNVEV (reference sequence). Trimming at V came to 2 bases and at J to 7 bases, leaving 4 bases not matched to a gene. This CDR3 is CASSLGLAGWNEQFF. The CDR3 coding sequence is TGTGCCAGCAGTTTAGGACTAGCGGGTTGGAATGAGCAGTTCTTC.

The chain combines TRBV6-1 with TRBJ1-1; D is unclear. Looked up from germline, CDR1 is MNHNS and CDR2 is SASEGT. V dropped 5 bases and J dropped 10 bases, with 8 bases sitting between them. The CDR3 is 10 residues long. CDR3 sequence: CASSPQVAFF. For the CDR3, the DNA is TGTGCCAGCAGTCCGCAGGTAGCTTTCTTT.

The V and J genes are TRBV7-9 and TRBJ2-7; possible D gene TRBD1, 5 bases. V was cut by 8 bases and J by 1 base, with 15 bases left in between. CDR3 size: 14 residues. Germline CDR1 and CDR2: SEHNR and FQNEAQ (reference sequence). The CDR3 reads CASQPVTDSYEQYF. The DNA of the CDR3 is TGTGCCAGCCAGCCCGTGACAGATTCCTACGAGCAGTACTTC.

The CDR3 sequence is CASSYSTSGFYNEQFF. The CDR3 coding sequence is TGTGCCAGCAGTTACTCGACTAGCGGGTTCTACAATGAGCAGTTCTTC. The genes are TRBV6-5 and TRBJ2-1; TRBD2 matches at 10 bases. The CDR3 is made up of 16 amino acids. Germline V CDR1 and CDR2: MNHEY, SVGAGI. J was trimmed by 3 bases and V by 0 bases; bases with no gene match: 2.

V is TRBV2 and J is TRBJ2-7; 9 bases are shared with TRBD1. V trimming: 0 bases; J trimming: 0 bases; junction bases outside the gene matches: 12. CDR1 is SNHLY and CDR2 is FYNNEI in the germline V gene. CDR3 length equals 19 residues. CDR3 coding DNA: TGTGCCAGCAGTGAAGCGCCGGAGACAGGGGGGATTAGCTCCTACGAGCAGTACTTC. This encodes CASSEAPETGGISSYEQYF.

This chain uses TRBV29-1 with TRBJ2-1, with 10 nucleotides matching TRBD1. CDR1 SQVTM and CDR2 ANQGSEA come from the germline V gene. Trimming took 5 bases from V and 4 from J; bases not matched to a gene: 5. The CDR3 contains 14 residues. This chain's CDR3 is CSVRQGAPYNEQFF. CDR3 DNA: TGCAGCGTTCGACAGGGGGCACCTTACAATGAGCAGTTCTTC.

A word on this clone: Different DNA sequences within this sample yield the same CDR3. This chain connects TRBV28 to TRBJ1-5; D call uncertain. In germline, CDR1 is MDHEN, CDR2 SYDVKM. V was shortened by 3 bases and J by 0 bases, with 6 bases between the two germline ends. This CDR3 is built from 14 residues. DNA of the CDR3: TGTGCCAGCAGTTTGAGGTATAGCAATCAGCCCCAGCATTTT. This codes for CASSLRYSNQPQHF.

The V gene is TRBV4-2, the J gene TRBJ2-5; 11 bases align to TRBD1. The DNA end is a closer match to TRBJ2-7, so the J assignment may be wrong. Germline CDR1 LGHNA, CDR2 YNFKEQ. This CDR3 region has 15 residues. CDR3 in amino acids: CASRPSVGQGGEQYF. The CDR3 nucleotides read TGTGCCAGCCGGCCCTCCGTGGGACAGGGGGGCGAGCAGTACTTC.

This chain connects TRBV4-2 to TRBJ2-7, with D tentatively TRBD2 (7 bases). Trimming left V 0 bases short and J 0 bases short, with 15 bases between. Germline CDR1 reads LGHNA; CDR2 reads YNFKEQ. The CDR3 has 17 residues. The CDR3 DNA is TGTGCCAGCAGCCAAGAAGGGGGGGGACGCAGCTCCTACGAGCAGTACTTC. The encoded protein is CASSQEGGGRSSYEQYF.

This sequence joins TRBV6-6 and TRBJ2-1; the D gene is possibly TRBD2 (5 bases). The V and J ends lost 6 bases and 3 bases respectively, with 9 bases between them. Germline values: CDR1 MNHNY, CDR2 SVGAGI (reference sequence). The CDR3 consists of 13 residues. The CDR3 sequence: CASRDGGYNEQFF. In nucleotides, the CDR3 is TGTGCCAGCAGAGATGGAGGCTACAATGAGCAGTTCTTC.

The rearrangement links TRBV18 to TRBJ2-5; the D gene is possibly TRBD1 (5 bases). This CDR3 has 14 amino acids. Trimming took off 6 bases at V and 5 bases at J, with 16 bases between the two ends. The germline CDR1 and CDR2 sequences are KGHSH and LQKENI. The CDR3 DNA is TGTGCCAGCTCCCCAGGGTCCCAGCAGGAGACCCAGTACTTC. Encoded protein: CASSPGSQQETQYF.

The rearrangement joins TRBV6-1 to TRBJ2-1; TRBD2 aligns across 7 bases. This CDR3 has 15 amino acids. CDR1 is MNHNS, CDR2 SASEGT, per germline. The ends lost 4 bases at V and 2 bases at J; junction bases unmatched: 5. The CDR3 bases are TGTGCCAGCAGTGCACTAGCGCCTCCCTACAATGAGCAGTTCTTC. Translated, it gives CASSALAPPYNEQFF.